This TCR beta chain comes out of a study of OX40 agonist ivuxolimab in advanced cancers. Study summary: Clinicians treated patients with ivuxolimab, an agonistic anti-OX40 (CD134) antibody.

Details on this clone: No antigen is known for it. Other DNA variants within this sample encode the same CDR3.

Repertoires were generated with immunoSEQ multiplex PCR, while TCRdb's copy carries only in-frame clones and drops some. The data hold under 50,000 clones, with more than 70% observed a single time. Study-level findings and limits: Partial responders at 0.1-3.0 mg/kg had among the lowest clonal expansion. CD4+ and CD8+ blood T cells expanded clonally by week 6 at 0.1 to 3.0 mg/kg. Relative to CD4+ cells, CD8+ T cells on average had more expanded clones.

This CDR3 contains 15 residues. Deletions cut 5 bases from V and 4 bases from J, with 14 bases between. Germline CDR1 is SGHVS and CDR2 is FNYEAQ. This receptor was identified in an adult with an advanced solid tumor such as melanoma, head and neck, liver or kidney cancer. V and J are TRBV7-6 and TRBJ2-2; a possible D gene is TRBD1 (6 bases). Sample: CD4+ or CD8+ T cells sorted from blood, taken in a trial of the OX40 agonist ivuxolimab. The CDR3 nucleotides are TGTGCCAGCAGCCACCCAGGGGCCGGCACCGGGGAGCTGTTTTTT. Amino acid sequence: CASSHPGAGTGELFF.